This T cell receptor beta chain was recovered during a study of cytomegalovirus exposure and HLA in healthy donors (dated by TCRdb to the late 2010s). With regard to the full study: The roughly 650 repertoires of the first cohort and the 95 to 150 validation repertoires were produced on the same platform, according to a later analysis. The aim of the study was to test whether cataloging public T cell receptors could identify signatures of past pathogen exposure. Besides the first cohort of some 670 subjects, a separate validation cohort made up of about 120 different subjects was used. High-throughput TCR immunosequencing, statistical association of individual TCRs with disease status, and machine learning were combined to predict cytomegalovirus infection status.

General conclusions and limits of the study: Three of the identified cytomegalovirus-associated TCR beta chains were confirmed in vitro to be specific for cytomegalovirus antigens. In both the original and validation cohorts, the classifier was reported to diagnose cytomegalovirus status with high specificity and sensitivity. The validation cohort had no HLA typing available for a later analysis, so co-occurrence within that cohort was assessed over all 120 or so repertoires. The authors suggested that the approach could potentially be generalized to other disease states and immunological phenotypes. Subsequent analysis determined that TCRs grouped into clusters in the first cohort also showed a tendency toward co-occurrence across the 90 to 150 validation repertoires, and 94% of cluster scores exceeded 0. Across donors, most TCR sequences were observed very rarely, whereas some public TCRs were present in many individuals. In the study, about 150 TCR beta chains were listed as associated with cytomegalovirus.

Turning to this clone: This clone's antigen is unknown. No much larger clonotype is one base removed from it; base qualities were not supplied.

The V and J ends are trimmed by 4 bases and 7 bases, leaving 19 bases between them. The germline V gene (reference sequence) supplies CDR1 GTSNPN and CDR2 SVGIG. From cysteine to phenylalanine, the CDR3 is 15 amino acids long. This entry keeps only the CDR3 DNA: 45 bases, framed from base 1. The donors belonged to the validation cohort of about 120 subjects, which was separate from the roughly 700-subject first cohort. The method behind the library was the immunoSEQ multiplex PCR assay. The authors' pipeline ran thus. A statistical classification framework was developed to diagnose cytomegalovirus status using the catalog of TCR beta chain sequences. TCRdb carries this immuneACCESS record with in-frame sequences only. Its versions omit some clonotypes, under half of them owing to an unresolved V gene in the studies checked, with the rest unexplained. V and J calls and clone size follow that table, whereas D and trimming were derived from the DNA. The sample profile shows roughly 150,000 clones; roughly 90% of them were found once. Jointly, the top ten make up 2% to 2.5% of the sample.

The source is a woman under 30 in good health and CMV-seronegative. Sequencing input: PBMCs. Recombination joined TRBV30 with TRBJ1-4; a tentative D match to TRBD1 spans 5 bases. The nucleotides read TGTGCCTGGACCGAAGCCGGGACTCTACGTGAAAAACTGTTTTTT. Its product reads: CAWTEAGTLREKLFF.